This T cell receptor beta chain was recorded in a study of cytomegalovirus exposure and HLA in healthy donors. Across the whole study: Prior work identified 120 million or so unique TCR beta sequences in some 200 million T cells. HLA-typed donors contributed around 82 million unique TCRs, which were held in an early data release.

Primers for the PCR totalled 60 Vbeta and 13 Jbeta. The assay was immunoSEQ multiplex PCR, and TCRdb's table has in-frame clones only and misses some. The table lists 190,000 or so clones, roughly 80% of them singletons. There are 15 residues in the CDR3. CDR1 is SGHTA and CDR2 is FQGNSA in the germline V gene. The trim removed 5 bases at V and 2 bases at J, leaving 4 bases unmatched. Sample: PBMCs. The clonotype comes from a man aged 45-65 years in good health and CMV-seronegative. V usage is TRBV7-2 and J usage is TRBJ2-7; the match to TRBD2 covers 12 bases. The CDR3 region is CASSPLAGGAYEQYF. The CDR3 nucleotides are TGTGCCAGCAGCCCTCTAGCGGGAGGGGCCTACGAGCAGTACTTC. The entire variable domain, with the rest obtained from reference TRBV7-2 and TRBJ2-7, is as follows: GAGVSQSPSNKVTEKGKDVELRCDPISGHTALYWYRQSLGQGLEFLIYFQGNSAPDKSGLPSDRFSAERTGGSVSTLTIQRTQQEDSAVYLCASSPLAGGAYEQYFGPGTRLTVT.